The clone carrying this T cell receptor (beta chain) was counted many times. Its antigen remains unknown. The data derive from a study of T cells in Graves' hyperthyroidism and ophthalmopathy. TCR beta CDR3 region amplification was performed from RNA transcripts. HTBI primers drove first-round RT-PCR of the TCR CDR3. TCRdb used MiXCR to reprocess the multiplex PCR reads, holding one entry per CDR3 protein. The repertoire includes fewer than 400,000 distinct CDR3 sequences, 15% to 18% of them detected once, and roughly 26% sits in the top ten. Germline V gene lookup returns CDR1 SGHDN and CDR2 FVKESK. This CDR3 has 14 amino acids. Trimming pared 0 bases from V and 6 bases from J, leaving 12 bases between. Whole-study results and caveats: Researchers found most expanded thyroid clonotypes above 0.001 in blood as well.

The sequencing sample was made of blood. The sequence was collected from a woman younger than 35 with Graves' hyperthyroidism that later progressed to Graves' ophthalmopathy. The chain couples TRBV14 to TRBJ2-7; D gene uncertain. The CDR3 DNA is TGTGCCAGCAGCCAAGAGCGTACCTTCAGCGAGCAGTACTTC. It encodes CASSQERTFSEQYF.